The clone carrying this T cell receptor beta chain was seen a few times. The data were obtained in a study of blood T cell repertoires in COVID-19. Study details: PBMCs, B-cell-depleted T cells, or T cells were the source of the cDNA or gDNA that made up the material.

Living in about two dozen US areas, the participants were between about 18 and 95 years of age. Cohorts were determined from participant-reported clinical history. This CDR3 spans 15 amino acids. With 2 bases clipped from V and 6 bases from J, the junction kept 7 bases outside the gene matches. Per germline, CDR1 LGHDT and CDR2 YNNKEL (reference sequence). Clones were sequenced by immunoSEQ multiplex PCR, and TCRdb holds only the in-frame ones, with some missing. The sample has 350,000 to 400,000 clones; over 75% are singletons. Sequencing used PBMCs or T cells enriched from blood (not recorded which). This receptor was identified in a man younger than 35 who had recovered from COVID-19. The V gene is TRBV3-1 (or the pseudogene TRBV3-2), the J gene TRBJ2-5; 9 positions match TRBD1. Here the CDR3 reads CASSQTDRGVQTQYF. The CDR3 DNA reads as TGTGCCAGCAGCCAAACGGACAGGGGCGTACAGACCCAGTACTTC.